This entry is about one T cell receptor beta chain. Its target is unknown. These data originate in a study of vaccination and CD4 T cells after COVID-19. Study-level points and caveats: Relatively small numbers of convalescent patients were studied, with no early post-infection timepoints included.

V gave up 4 bases and J gave up 4 bases, with 17 bases separating them. The CDR3 runs to 16 residues. Germline assignment: CDR1 MNHNS and CDR2 SASEGT. Described treatment: roughly 11-day PBMC culture with coronavirus spike peptide pools or control peptides (ViraFEST assay). Oncomine TCR Beta short-read sequencing was applied to DNA from cultured CD4+ T cells. TCRdb used MiXCR to reprocess the PCR reads, holding one entry per CDR3 protein. Of 11,000 or so distinct CDR3 sequences listed, under 80% are singletons. Sequenced input: CD4+ T cells from blood, cultured in vitro. This TCR came from a human donor who had recovered from COVID-19. V gene TRBV6-1 combines with J gene TRBJ2-1; D not certain. The CDR3 bases are TGTGCCAGCAGTGTCGAAGGTACATTGGGATACAATGAGCAGTTCTTC. Encoded protein: CASSVEGTLGYNEQFF.